This T cell receptor beta chain stems from a study of blood T cell repertoires in COVID-19. The overall study: PBMCs, B-cell-depleted T cells, or T cells provided the cDNA or gDNA that made up the material.

The CDR3 is 13 amino acids. With 9 bases removed from V and 7 bases from J, the gap between germline ends came to 15 bases. Produced via immunoSEQ multiplex PCR; TCRdb's table is partial and in-frame only. Among about 200,000 clones listed, 65% to 85% were seen once. The chain couples TRBV12-3 or TRBV12-4 to TRBJ1-4; no reliable D call. The specimen was PBMCs or T cells enriched from blood (not recorded which). The clonotype originates from a man aged 35-49 years who had recovered from COVID-19. CDR3 nucleotide sequence: TGTGCCAGTCTGAGGTTTGGTAGTGAAAAACTGTTTTTT. Translating it yields CASLRFGSEKLFF.